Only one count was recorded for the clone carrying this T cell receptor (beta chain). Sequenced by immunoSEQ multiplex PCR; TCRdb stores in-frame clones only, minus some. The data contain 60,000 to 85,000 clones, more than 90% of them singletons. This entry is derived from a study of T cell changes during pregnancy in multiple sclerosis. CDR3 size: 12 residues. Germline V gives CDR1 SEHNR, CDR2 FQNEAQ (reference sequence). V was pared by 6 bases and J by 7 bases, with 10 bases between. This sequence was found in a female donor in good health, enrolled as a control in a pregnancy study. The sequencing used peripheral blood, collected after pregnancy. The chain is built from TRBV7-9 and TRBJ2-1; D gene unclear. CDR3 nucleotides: TGTGCCAGCAGTAGCTTGCTAAATGAGCAGTTCTTC. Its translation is CASSSLLNEQFF. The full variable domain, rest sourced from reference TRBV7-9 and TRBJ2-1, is DTGVSQNPRHKITKRGQNVTFRCDPISEHNRLYWYRQTLGQGPEFLTYFQNEAQLEKSRLLSDRFSAERPKGSFSTLEIQRTEQGDSAMYLCASSSLLNEQFFGPGTRLTVL.